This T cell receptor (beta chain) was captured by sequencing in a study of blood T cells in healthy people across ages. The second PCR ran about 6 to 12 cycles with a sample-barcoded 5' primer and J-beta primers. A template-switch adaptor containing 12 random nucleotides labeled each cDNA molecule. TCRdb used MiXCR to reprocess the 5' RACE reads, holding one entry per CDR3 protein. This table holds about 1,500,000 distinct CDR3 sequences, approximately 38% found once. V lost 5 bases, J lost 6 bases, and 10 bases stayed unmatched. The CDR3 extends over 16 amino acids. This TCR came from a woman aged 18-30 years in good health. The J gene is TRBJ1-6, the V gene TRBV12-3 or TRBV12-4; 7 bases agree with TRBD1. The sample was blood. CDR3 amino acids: CASSTTTGALNSPLHF. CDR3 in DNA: TGTGCCAGCAGTACAACAACAGGGGCTCTTAATTCACCCCTCCACTTT.